The 26 T cell receptor beta chains below come from one sample, sequenced in a study of human T cells and chemical hapten exposure. TCRdb recomputed calls from the RACE reads with MiXCR, one row per CDR3 protein. Of more than 250,000 distinct CDR3 sequences listed, about 9.4% are singletons. Time point in this sample: pre-sensitization, week 0. Treatment of the sample: therapeutic diphenylcyclopropenone sensitization with weekly scalp DPC. The specimen was whole blood, collected in connection with sensitization to the hapten diphenylcyclopropenone (DPC). The receptor set was obtained from a woman between 35 and 50 years old with alopecia areata. Some clones in this sample may be carry-over from other donors' samples.

This clonotype was counted between two and nine times. This sequence joins TRBV7-9 and TRBJ2-7; TRBD1 or TRBD2 may be the D gene (5 bases each). This CDR3 is 16 amino acids long. Germline V gene data show CDR1 as SEHNR and CDR2 as FQNEAQ (reference sequence). The ends were cut back, 5 bases at V and 0 bases at J, with 17 bases in the middle. The CDR3 is CASSATRDRHSYEQYF. Here the CDR3 DNA reads TGTGCCAGCAGCGCAACAAGGGACCGACACTCCTACGAGCAGTACTTC.

This clonotype was detected a few times. This chain connects TRBV24-1 to TRBJ2-5; D is undetermined. This CDR3 is 13 amino acids long. Trimming cost V 0 bases and J 4 bases, with 5 bases left between them. CDR1 and CDR2 (germline): KGHDR, SFDVKD. For the CDR3, the DNA is TGTGCCACCAGTGATTTGTTTAGAGAGACCCAGTACTTC. It encodes CATSDLFRETQYF.

The rearrangement uses TRBV29-1 and TRBJ2-1, with 9 bases lining up with TRBD2. Germline V gives CDR1 SQVTM, CDR2 ANQGSEA. V shed 4 bases and J 8 bases; nucleotides not matched to a gene: 6. The CDR3 totals 13 residues. The CDR3 region has the DNA TGCAGCGTTGGCGGGAGGGCGGGGCATGAGCAGTTCTTC. Residues: CSVGGRAGHEQFF.

The J gene is TRBJ1-4, the V gene TRBV29-1, with D unclear. The CDR3 length is 13 residues. Trimming removed 2 bases at V and 8 bases at J, with 12 bases between. Germline CDR1 and CDR2: SQVTM and ANQGSEA. CDR3 nucleotides: TGCAGCGTTGAATCTTCCTTGGGAGAAAAACTGTTTTTT. Translating gives CSVESSLGEKLFF.

This clonotype occurred many times. V gene TRBV12-3 or TRBV12-4 combines with J gene TRBJ1-4; D is ambiguous. Deletions cut 8 bases from V and 4 bases from J, with 8 bases between. This CDR3 has 12 residues. The CDR3 reads CASSDINEKLFF. CDR3 DNA: TGTGCCAGCTCAGATATTAATGAAAAACTGTTTTTT.

This clonotype was detected only a few times. V usage is TRBV7-2 and J usage is TRBJ2-2, with TRBD2 matching 8 bases. The junction had 4 bases not matched to a gene; V was cut back by 5 bases and J by 2 bases. The CDR3 runs to 15 residues. Germline assignment: CDR1 SGHTA and CDR2 FQGNSA. The CDR3 spells CASSISGRNTGELFF. The CDR3 nucleotides read TGTGCCAGCAGCATAAGCGGGAGAAACACCGGGGAGCTGTTTTTT.

This clonotype came up many times. The J gene is TRBJ1-2, the V gene TRBV29-1; D gene ambiguous. Trimming took off 0 bases at V and 5 bases at J, with 1 base between the two ends. In germline, CDR1 is SQVTM, CDR2 ANQGSEA. There are 10 residues in the CDR3. The chain's CDR3 is CSVEDYGYTF. The CDR3, as DNA: TGCAGCGTTGAAGATTATGGCTACACCTTC. Looking up the rest from reference TRBV29-1 and TRBJ1-2 gives the full variable domain: SAVISQKPSRDICQRGTSLTIQCQVDSQVTMMFWYRQQPGQSLTLIATANQGSEATYESGFVIDKFPISRPNLTFSTLTVSNMSPEDSSIYLCSVEDYGYTFGSGTRLTVV.

The CDR3 region is CASSLGNAGYTF. The CDR3 region has the DNA TGCGCCAGCAGCTTGGGGAACGCTGGCTACACCTTC. The chain carries TRBV5-1 and TRBJ1-2, with D unclear. The CDR3 loop spans 12 amino acids. V dropped 0 bases and J dropped 7 bases, with 7 bases sitting between them. From germline, CDR1 is SGHRS and CDR2 YFSETQ.

In its sample, this clonotype was seen a few times. The genes are TRBV7-9 and TRBJ2-3; 16 positions agree with TRBD2. The V and J ends lost 6 bases and 2 bases, in that order; junction bases with no gene match: 20. This CDR3 is 22 amino acids long. Germline V gene sequence: CDR1 SEHNR, CDR2 FQNEAQ (reference sequence). CDR3 amino acids: CASRLGLAGGPLVRPDTDTQYF. The CDR3 nucleotides are TGTGCCAGCAGATTGGGACTAGCGGGAGGGCCTTTAGTCAGACCGGACACAGATACGCAGTATTTT.

This clonotype was seen only a few times. V is TRBV29-1 and J is TRBJ2-3; 10 bases agree with TRBD2. With 7 bases clipped from V and 4 bases from J, the junction kept 11 bases outside the gene matches. This CDR3 is built from 15 residues. Germline V gene data show CDR1 as SQVTM and CDR2 as ANQGSEA. The CDR3 loop is CSADPGLARSDTQYF. The CDR3 DNA sequence: TGCAGCGCCGATCCGGGACTAGCGCGGTCAGATACGCAGTATTTT.

The J gene is TRBJ2-3, the V gene TRBV4-1, with D unresolved. V was shortened by 3 bases and J by 3 bases, with 4 bases between the two germline ends. From germline, CDR1 is MGHRA and CDR2 YSYEKL. The CDR3 runs 12 residues. The DNA for the CDR3 is TGCGCCAGCAGCCACCCTACAGATACGCAGTATTTT. This encodes CASSHPTDTQYF.

V and J are TRBV28 and TRBJ2-3, with 11 positions matching TRBD2. The V gene's germline CDR1 is MDHEN and CDR2 SYDVKM. The CDR3 length is 14 residues. The CDR3 sequence: CAARASGGTDTQYF. The CDR3 bases are TGTGCAGCCAGGGCTAGCGGGGGGACAGATACGCAGTATTTT. The variable domain in full, completed from reference TRBV28 and TRBJ2-3, reads DVKVTQSSRYLVKRTGEKVFLECVQDMDHENMFWYRQDPGLGLRLIYFSYDVKMKEKGDIPEGYSVSREKKERFSLILESASTNQTSMYLCAARASGGTDTQYFGPGTRLTVL.

This clonotype was seen repeatedly, ten times or more. The chain is built from TRBV18 and TRBJ1-5; D is unclear. V was trimmed by 6 bases and J by 3 bases, leaving 15 bases between them. Germline V lookup: CDR1 KGHSH, CDR2 LQKENI. This CDR3 spans 15 amino acids. In DNA, the CDR3 is TGTGCCAGCTCCGAGCAAGCGGGATTCAATCAGCCCCAGCATTTT. It specifies CASSEQAGFNQPQHF.

The genes are TRBV28 and TRBJ1-5, with 7 nucleotides matching TRBD1. The V and J ends lost 3 bases and 3 bases, in that order; junction bases with no gene match: 5. This CDR3 contains 15 residues. CDR1 and CDR2 (germline): MDHEN, SYDVKM. For the CDR3, the DNA is TGTGCCAGCAGTTTCATCGACAGGGACAATCAGCCCCAGCATTTT. Protein: CASSFIDRDNQPQHF.

This clonotype was recorded a few times. The chain carries TRBV5-4 and TRBJ2-5; D not certain. The V end was cut by 4 bases, the J end by 1 base, with 11 bases between. Germline V gene lookup returns CDR1 SGHNT and CDR2 YYREEE (reference sequence). The CDR3 has 14 amino acids. CDR3 nucleotides: TGTGCCAGCAGCCCACAGAAGATCCAAGAGACCCAGTACTTC. Protein product: CASSPQKIQETQYF.

The sample holds many counts of this clonotype. V usage is TRBV12-3 or TRBV12-4 and J usage is TRBJ2-3, with TRBD2 matching 10 bases. The CDR3 length is 14 residues. V lost 5 bases, J lost 4 bases, and 3 bases stayed unmatched. CDR3 protein: CASSPSGSADTQYF. CDR3 DNA: TGTGCCAGCAGTCCTAGCGGGAGCGCAGATACGCAGTATTTT.

This clonotype was detected many times. The V call is TRBV20-1, the J call TRBJ2-1; 10 positions agree with TRBD1. CDR1 DFQATT and CDR2 SNEGSKA come from the germline V gene (reference sequence). Unmatched junction bases numbered 4, after V lost 6 bases and J lost 5 bases. The CDR3 extends over 13 amino acids. The CDR3, as DNA: TGCAGTGCCACCGGGACAGGGGACAATGAGCAGTTCTTC. Protein sequence: CSATGTGDNEQFF.

This clonotype appeared many times. The chain combines TRBV6-5 with TRBJ1-5; 7 nucleotides align to TRBD1. The germline V gene has CDR1 MNHEY and CDR2 SVGAGI. V was clipped by 0 bases and J by 3 bases; unmatched bases: 11. This CDR3 has 18 amino acids. The chain's CDR3 is CASSYSYPTGDHNQPQHF. The DNA for the CDR3 is TGTGCCAGCAGTTACTCCTACCCTACAGGGGACCACAATCAGCCCCAGCATTTT.

This clonotype came up many times. The rearrangement uses TRBV7-2 and TRBJ2-3; the D is unclear. V gave up 4 bases and J gave up 5 bases, with 7 bases separating them. This CDR3 has 12 residues. From germline, CDR1 is SGHTA and CDR2 FQGNSA. This CDR3 reads CASSSPRDTQYF. The CDR3 region has the DNA TGTGCCAGCAGCTCCCCCAGAGATACGCAGTATTTT.

This chain connects TRBV5-1 to TRBJ2-3, with D possibly matching TRBD2 (5 bases). The CDR3 contains 15 residues. The V end lost 0 bases, the J end lost 6 bases, and 14 bases lay between the germline ends. CDR1 SGHRS and CDR2 YFSETQ come from the germline V gene. CDR3 DNA sequence: TGCGCCAGCAGCTTGGCAATGGGTAGCGCCGATACGCAGTATTTT. This sequence encodes CASSLAMGSADTQYF.

This chain uses TRBV7-9 with TRBJ2-5; 7 bases agree with TRBD1. From germline, CDR1 is SEHNR and CDR2 FQNEAQ (reference sequence). Trimming took 4 bases from V and 1 from J; bases not matched to a gene: 6. The length of the CDR3 is 15 residues. The DNA for the CDR3 is TGTGCCAGCAGCTCGGGACAGCCATTCCAAGAGACCCAGTACTTC. It codes for CASSSGQPFQETQYF.

The chain is built from TRBV6-1 and TRBJ1-1, with unresolved D. Between the trimmed V and J ends, which lost 6 bases and 3 bases, there was a span of 20 bases. The CDR3 extends over 16 amino acids. Germline lookup yields CDR1 MNHNS and CDR2 SASEGT. The CDR3 region has the DNA TGTGCCAGCAGGGAGTCCCCAGGCAGATCTTACACTGAAGCTTTCTTT. It is translated as CASRESPGRSYTEAFF.

This clonotype came up a few times. The chain couples TRBV29-1 to TRBJ2-7; no clear D gene. The ends were cut back, 6 bases at V and 3 bases at J, with 9 bases in the middle. The CDR3 is 11 residues long. Germline V lookup: CDR1 SQVTM, CDR2 ANQGSEA. The CDR3 loop is CSVAHLYEQYF. The CDR3 nucleotides read TGCAGCGTGGCCCATCTCTACGAGCAGTACTTC.

Ten or more counts support this clonotype. The chain links TRBV28 to TRBJ2-7; 9 positions match TRBD2. Germline CDR1 reads MDHEN; CDR2 reads SYDVKM. V lost 5 bases to trimming and J lost 0 bases; unmatched junction nucleotides: 8. The CDR3 spans 16 residues. The CDR3 spells CASSPDSSGISYEQYF. The CDR3 nucleotides read TGTGCCAGCAGTCCCGATTCTAGCGGGATCTCCTACGAGCAGTACTTC.

The J gene is TRBJ2-1, the V gene TRBV6-5; 10 bases map to TRBD1. The CDR3 loop spans 15 amino acids. With 6 bases clipped from V and 5 bases from J, the junction kept 7 bases outside the gene matches. Looked up from germline, CDR1 is MNHEY and CDR2 is SVGAGI. CDR3 nucleotide sequence: TGTGCCAGCAGCCGACAGGGGGCCCTTAACAATGAGCAGTTCTTC. Amino acids: CASSRQGALNNEQFF.

V and J are TRBV6-6 and TRBJ2-6; D remains unclear. The CDR3 covers 16 residues. Trimming took 4 bases from V and 4 from J, leaving 14 bases between them. CDR1 and CDR2 from the germline V gene are MNHNY and SVGAGI (reference sequence). The CDR3 is CASSSPLTSGANVLTF. In DNA, the CDR3 is TGTGCCAGCAGTTCTCCTCTTACGTCCGGGGCCAACGTCCTGACTTTC.